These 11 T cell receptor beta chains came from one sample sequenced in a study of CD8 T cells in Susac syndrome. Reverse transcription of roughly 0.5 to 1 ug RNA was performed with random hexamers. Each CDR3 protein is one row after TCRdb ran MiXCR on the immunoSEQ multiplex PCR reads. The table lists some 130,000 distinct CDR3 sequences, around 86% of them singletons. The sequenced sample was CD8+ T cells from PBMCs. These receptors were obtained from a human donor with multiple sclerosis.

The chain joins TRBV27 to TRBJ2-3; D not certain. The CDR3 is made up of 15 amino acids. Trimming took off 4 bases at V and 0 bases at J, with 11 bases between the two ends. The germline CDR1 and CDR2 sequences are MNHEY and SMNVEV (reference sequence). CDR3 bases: TGTGCCAGCAGTTCGACGACCGATAGCACAGATACGCAGTATTTT. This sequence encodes CASSSTTDSTDTQYF.

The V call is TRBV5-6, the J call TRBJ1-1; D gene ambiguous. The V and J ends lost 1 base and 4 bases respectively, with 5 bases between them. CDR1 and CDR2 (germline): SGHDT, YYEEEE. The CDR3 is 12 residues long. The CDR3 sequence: CASSLSITEAFF. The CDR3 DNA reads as TGTGCCAGCAGCTTGTCGATCACTGAAGCTTTCTTT.

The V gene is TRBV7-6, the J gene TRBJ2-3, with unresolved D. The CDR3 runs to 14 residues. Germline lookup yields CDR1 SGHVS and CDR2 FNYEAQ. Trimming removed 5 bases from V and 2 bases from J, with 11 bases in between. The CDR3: CASSPDASTDTQYF. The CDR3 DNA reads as TGTGCCAGCAGCCCGGACGCCTCCACAGATACGCAGTATTTT.

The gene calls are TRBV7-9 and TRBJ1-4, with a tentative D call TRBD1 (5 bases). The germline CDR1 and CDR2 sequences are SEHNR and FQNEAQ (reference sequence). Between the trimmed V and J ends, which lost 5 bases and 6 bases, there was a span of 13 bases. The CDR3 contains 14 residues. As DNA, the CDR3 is TGTGCCAGCAGCGCCCGGGACCCCTATGAAAAACTGTTTTTT. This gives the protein CASSARDPYEKLFF.

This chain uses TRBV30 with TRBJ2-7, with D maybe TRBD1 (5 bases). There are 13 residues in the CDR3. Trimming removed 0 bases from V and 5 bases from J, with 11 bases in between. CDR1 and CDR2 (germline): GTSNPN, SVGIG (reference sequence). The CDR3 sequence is CAWSVSLGDEQYV. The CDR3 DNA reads TGTGCCTGGAGTGTATCATTAGGGGACGAGCAGTACGTC.

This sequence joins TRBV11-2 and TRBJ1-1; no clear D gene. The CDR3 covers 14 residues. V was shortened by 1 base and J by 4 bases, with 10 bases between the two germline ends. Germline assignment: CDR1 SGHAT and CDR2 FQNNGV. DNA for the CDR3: TGTGCCAGCAGCTTAGGTGGCGCAGCCACTGAAGCTTTCTTT. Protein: CASSLGGAATEAFF. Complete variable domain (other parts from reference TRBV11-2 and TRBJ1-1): EAGVAQSPRYKIIEKRQSVAFWCNPISGHATLYWYQQILGQGPKLLIQFQNNGVVDDSQLPKDRFSAERLKGVDSTLKIQPAKLEDSAVYLCASSLGGAATEAFFGQGTRLTVV.

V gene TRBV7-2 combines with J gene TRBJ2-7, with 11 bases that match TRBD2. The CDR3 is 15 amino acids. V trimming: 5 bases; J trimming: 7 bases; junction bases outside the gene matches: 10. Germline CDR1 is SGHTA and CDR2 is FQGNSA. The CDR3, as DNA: TGTGCCAGCAGCGCATCGACTAGCGGGGTGGCGGAGCAGTACTTC. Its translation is CASSASTSGVAEQYF.

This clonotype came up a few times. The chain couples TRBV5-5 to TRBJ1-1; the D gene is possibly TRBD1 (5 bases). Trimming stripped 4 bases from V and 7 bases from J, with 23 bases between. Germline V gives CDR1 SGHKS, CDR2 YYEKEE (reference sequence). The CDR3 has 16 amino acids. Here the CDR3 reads CASSDPPVGEKVEAFF. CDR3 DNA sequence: TGTGCCAGCAGCGATCCGCCGGTGGGGGAAAAGGTTGAAGCTTTCTTT.

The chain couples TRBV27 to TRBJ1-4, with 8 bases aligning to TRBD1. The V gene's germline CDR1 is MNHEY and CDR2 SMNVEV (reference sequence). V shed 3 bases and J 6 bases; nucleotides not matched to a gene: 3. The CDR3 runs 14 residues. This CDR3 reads CASSFAGGDEKLFF. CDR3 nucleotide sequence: TGTGCCAGCAGTTTCGCAGGGGGCGATGAAAAACTGTTTTTT.

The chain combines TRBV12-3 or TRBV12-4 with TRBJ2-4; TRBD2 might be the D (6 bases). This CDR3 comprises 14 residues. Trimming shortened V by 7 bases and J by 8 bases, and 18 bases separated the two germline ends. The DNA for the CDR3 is TGTGCCAGCACCCGGGGGATCATTAAGGACATTCAGTACTTC. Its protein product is CASTRGIIKDIQYF.

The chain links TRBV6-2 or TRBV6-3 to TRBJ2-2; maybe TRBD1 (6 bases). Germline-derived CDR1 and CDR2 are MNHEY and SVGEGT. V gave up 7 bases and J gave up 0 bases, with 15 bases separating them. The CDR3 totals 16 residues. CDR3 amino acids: CASIKKGHANTGELFF. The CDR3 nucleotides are TGTGCCAGCATAAAAAAGGGACATGCGAACACCGGGGAGCTGTTTTTT.